These 5 T cell receptor beta chains originate from one sample sequenced in a study of PD-1 blockade in classical Hodgkin lymphoma. Exposure to brentuximab vedotin varied, and each patient had relapsed following autologous stem cell transplantation. TCRdb's copy holds only in-frame clones and misses some; the assay was immunoSEQ multiplex PCR. The table records 30,000 to 35,000 clones, roughly 80% of them present only once. The sequenced sample was peripheral blood mononuclear cells (PBMCs), obtained at baseline. These receptors all stem from a human donor with classical Hodgkin lymphoma.

The CDR3 protein is CATSSGLAAYNEQFF. The CDR3 region has the DNA TGTGCCACCTCCTCTGGGCTAGCGGCCTACAATGAGCAGTTCTTC. The rearrangement links TRBV7-3 to TRBJ2-1; 7 nucleotides align to TRBD2. CDR3 length: 15 amino acids. The germline V gene encodes CDR1 SGHTA and CDR2 FQGTGA. The V segment lost 10 bases and the J segment 2 bases; nucleotides outside the gene matches: 11.

This rearrangement joins TRBV10-3 to TRBJ1-5, with 10 bases identical to TRBD1. The junction had 11 bases not matched to a gene; V was cut back by 6 bases and J by 9 bases. CDR1 and CDR2 from the germline V gene are ENHRY and SYGVKD. The CDR3 runs to 15 residues. CDR3 amino acids: CAISPTGGGLAPQHF. The CDR3 DNA is TGTGCCATCAGCCCGACAGGGGGCGGGTTGGCGCCCCAGCATTTT.

There are a few counts of this clone. The chain carries TRBV5-1 and TRBJ2-5; 14 positions agree with TRBD2. V lost 4 bases, J lost 2 bases, and 4 bases stayed unmatched. The CDR3 consists of 16 residues. CDR1 is SGHRS and CDR2 is YFSETQ in the germline V gene. As DNA, the CDR3 is TGCGCCAGCAGCCCGGGACTAGCGGGAGATCAAGAGACCCAGTACTTC. Translated, it gives CASSPGLAGDQETQYF.

This clone was seen a handful of times. The gene calls are TRBV5-3 and TRBJ1-2; TRBD1 aligns across 7 bases. TRBV5-3 is placed among ORFs of uncertain function. The CDR3 length is 17 residues. J lost 6 bases, V lost 3 bases, and 17 bases had no gene match. CDR3 DNA sequence: TGTGCCAGAAGCTGTGTTGGGCCAGGGGGTACGCCAAATGGCTACACCTTC. Translation gives CARSCVGPGGTPNGYTF.

The chain employs TRBV12-5 and TRBJ1-1, with TRBD1 matching over 7 bases. Trimming at V came to 7 bases and at J to 3 bases, leaving 5 bases not matched to a gene. The germline V gene encodes CDR1 LGHNT and CDR2 FRNRAP. This CDR3 has 13 amino acids. Here the CDR3 DNA reads TGTGCTAGTGCCCGGGACAGCTACACTGAAGCTTTCTTT. Protein product: CASARDSYTEAFF.